Each of the 25 T cell receptor beta chains below was sequenced from the same sample in a study of T cells in Graves' hyperthyroidism and ophthalmopathy. What was amplified from RNA transcripts were TCR beta CDR3 regions. The study used the HTBI primer set for a first-round RT-PCR of the TCR CDR3. MiXCR was run by TCRdb on the multiplex PCR reads, yielding one entry per CDR3 protein. The table has under 400,000 distinct CDR3 sequences, around 14% seen once; the top ten hold approximately 11%. The sequencing sample was made of blood. Receptors originate from a woman aged 55-75 years with Graves' hyperthyroidism.

In this sample, this clonotype turned up many times. The chain is built from TRBV20-1 and TRBJ1-2; no firm D call. The germline V and J ends were trimmed by 6 bases and 2 bases, with 10 bases remaining between them. The CDR3 is made up of 12 amino acids. The germline V gene has CDR1 DFQATT and CDR2 SNEGSKA (reference sequence). The CDR3 sequence is CSAQQVNYGYTF. The CDR3 DNA is TGCAGTGCGCAACAAGTCAACTATGGCTACACCTTC.

There are a few counts of this clonotype. The rearrangement joins TRBV7-9 to TRBJ1-1, with a weak D call TRBD1 (6 bases). Trimming cost V 5 bases and J 4 bases, with 17 bases left between them. CDR3 size: 15 residues. Germline V gene data show CDR1 as SEHNR and CDR2 as FQNEAQ (reference sequence). CDR3 sequence reads: CASSPRVPRGTEAFF. The CDR3 DNA reads as TGTGCCAGCAGCCCCCGGGTCCCCAGGGGCACTGAAGCTTTCTTT.

This clonotype was observed at least ten times. The rearrangement uses TRBV2 and TRBJ2-1; no clear D. Trimming took off 7 bases at V and 0 bases at J, with 16 bases between the two ends. The CDR3 length is 16 residues. Looked up from germline, CDR1 is SNHLY and CDR2 is FYNNEI. This chain's CDR3 is CASNLQVSSSYNEQFF. CDR3 sequence (DNA): TGTGCCAGCAATCTGCAAGTGTCGAGCTCCTACAATGAGCAGTTCTTC.

This clonotype appeared once. J is TRBJ2-3 and V is TRBV11-2, with 7 bases matching TRBD2. J was trimmed by 4 bases and V by 5 bases; bases with no gene match: 12. Germline V gene lookup returns CDR1 SGHAT and CDR2 FQNNGV. This CDR3 spans 16 amino acids. The DNA of the CDR3 is TGTGCCAGCAGCGCTTCTAGCGGCCCACGGGCAGATACGCAGTATTTT. Its protein product is CASSASSGPRADTQYF.

This clonotype has at least ten counts. This chain joins TRBV20-1 and TRBJ2-1, with 9 bases aligning to TRBD2. Losses at the gene ends were 5 bases for V and 7 bases for J; bases not matched to a gene: 15. CDR1 DFQATT and CDR2 SNEGSKA come from the germline V gene (reference sequence). The CDR3 is made up of 16 amino acids. The CDR3 coding sequence is TGCAGTGCTCCAACGCCAGCGGGAGGTCTGGGGAATGAGCAGTTCTTC. Translation gives CSAPTPAGGLGNEQFF.

The chain couples TRBV7-6 to TRBJ1-1; D may be TRBD1 (5 bases). CDR3 size: 13 residues. The V end lost 5 bases, the J end lost 0 bases, and 7 bases lay between the germline ends. Per the germline V gene, CDR1 is SGHVS and CDR2 is FNYEAQ. The CDR3 bases are TGTGCCAGCAGCAAAGGGGTGAACACTGAAGCTTTCTTT. Amino acids: CASSKGVNTEAFF.

The gene calls are TRBV6-2 or TRBV6-3 and TRBJ2-7; 7 bases map to TRBD2. The CDR3 has 13 amino acids. Trimming removed 8 bases from V and 3 bases from J; junction bases left unmatched: 7. Per germline, CDR1 MNHEY and CDR2 SVGEGT. The CDR3 coding sequence is TGTGCCAGCGGGAGGGAAAGGGACTACGAGCAGTACTTC. As protein: CASGRERDYEQYF.

The CDR3 loop reads CASSGTGRKNTEAFF. The CDR3 DNA reads TGTGCCAGCAGCGGGACAGGGAGGAAAAACACTGAAGCTTTCTTT. This rearrangement joins TRBV12-3 or TRBV12-4 to TRBJ1-1, with 9 bases that match TRBD1. The CDR3 spans 15 residues. With 6 bases clipped from V and 2 bases from J, the junction kept 7 bases outside the gene matches.

This clonotype appeared many times. The chain joins TRBV20-1 to TRBJ1-5; D is perhaps TRBD1 (5 bases). The V gene's germline CDR1 is DFQATT and CDR2 SNEGSKA (reference sequence). V was clipped by 7 bases and J by 3 bases, with 16 bases between them. The CDR3 spans 14 residues. CDR3 DNA sequence: TGCAGTGTCAACTCCGGGACTAACAATCAGCCCCAGCATTTT. Protein sequence: CSVNSGTNNQPQHF.

V and J are TRBV30 and TRBJ2-2; a weak D match, TRBD1 (6 bases). This CDR3 spans 15 amino acids. The germline V gene encodes CDR1 GTSNPN and CDR2 SVGIG (reference sequence). V lost 3 bases, J lost 4 bases, and 15 bases lay in between. The CDR3 DNA is TGTGCCTGGAGGAGGGTCGACAGGACCACCGGGGAGCTGTTTTTT. As protein: CAWRRVDRTTGELFF.

This clonotype was observed at least ten times. This rearrangement joins TRBV27 to TRBJ2-2, with D tentatively TRBD1 or TRBD2 (7 bases each). The V gene lost 5 bases and the J gene lost 5 bases, with 12 bases spanning the gap. This CDR3 comprises 14 residues. Germline V gives CDR1 MNHEY, CDR2 SMNVEV (reference sequence). CDR3 region: CASSTAGQTGELFF. For the CDR3, the DNA is TGTGCCAGCAGTACAGCGGGACAGACCGGGGAGCTGTTTTTT.

This clonotype was counted many times. V gene TRBV18 combines with J gene TRBJ1-5, with D possibly matching TRBD1 (5 bases). This CDR3 is 15 amino acids long. V lost 4 bases to trimming and J lost 4 bases, with 14 bases between them. The germline V gene has CDR1 KGHSH and CDR2 LQKENI. CDR3 nucleotide sequence: TGTGCCAGCTCACAAGGGGTTGTGGGGAATCAGCCCCAGCATTTT. This translates into CASSQGVVGNQPQHF.

Ten or more counts support this clonotype. V gene TRBV19 combines with J gene TRBJ2-7; no clear D. V lost 0 bases, J lost 2 bases, and 11 bases lay in between. The CDR3 covers 15 residues. The V gene's germline CDR1 is LNHDA and CDR2 SQIVND (reference sequence). CDR3 protein: CASSIDLGVAYEQYF. As DNA, the CDR3 is TGTGCCAGTAGTATAGATCTAGGAGTGGCCTACGAGCAGTACTTC.

Relative to its sample, this clonotype is medium-sized. The rearrangement joins TRBV11-2 to TRBJ2-3; 7 bases line up with TRBD1. With V trimmed by 1 base and J by 1 base, 2 bases remained unmatched. Germline CDR1 reads SGHAT; CDR2 reads FQNNGV. CDR3 size: 15 residues. The CDR3: CASSLGTGGTDTQYF. CDR3 coding DNA: TGTGCCAGCAGCTTAGGGACAGGAGGCACAGATACGCAGTATTTT.

This clonotype was seen a few times. The chain combines TRBV7-9 with TRBJ1-2, with D perhaps TRBD1 (5 bases). The CDR3 consists of 16 residues. Germline loops: CDR1 SEHNR, CDR2 FQNEAQ (reference sequence). The V and J ends lost 1 base and 4 bases respectively, with 16 bases between them. CDR3 sequence reads: CASSLGGGLSLYGYTF. CDR3 coding DNA: TGTGCCAGCAGCTTAGGTGGGGGACTAAGCCTCTATGGCTACACCTTC.

The genes are TRBV5-1 and TRBJ1-5; 12 bases are a match to TRBD1. This CDR3 region has 19 residues. The V segment lost 0 bases and the J segment 2 bases; nucleotides outside the gene matches: 9. Germline V gives CDR1 SGHRS, CDR2 YFSETQ. CDR3 residues: CASSLDGGQGAFGNQPQHF. CDR3 DNA: TGCGCCAGCAGCTTGGACGGGGGACAGGGGGCGTTTGGCAATCAGCCCCAGCATTTT.

This clonotype was observed many times. V is TRBV7-2 and J is TRBJ2-1, with 8 bases fitting TRBD2. The CDR3 spans 15 residues. Germline-derived CDR1 and CDR2 are SGHTA and FQGNSA. J lost 4 bases, V lost 5 bases, and 7 bases had no gene match. The chain's CDR3 is CASSVTSGIYNEQFF. The CDR3 DNA reads TGTGCCAGCAGCGTAACTAGCGGAATATACAATGAGCAGTTCTTC.

This clonotype showed up just a few times. J is TRBJ2-4 and V is TRBV24-1; maybe TRBD2 (5 bases). This CDR3 spans 14 amino acids. Germline V lookup: CDR1 KGHDR, CDR2 SFDVKD. V was pared by 6 bases and J by 6 bases, with 14 bases between. Written as DNA, the CDR3 is TGTGCCACCAGTCCAAGGAGCGGTTCAAACATTCAGTACTTC. Amino acid sequence: CATSPRSGSNIQYF.

This clonotype was observed a few times. This chain links TRBV10-3 with TRBJ2-3; 7 bases match TRBD2. Germline CDR1 is ENHRY and CDR2 is SYGVKD. Unmatched junction bases numbered 6, after V lost 7 bases and J lost 2 bases. The CDR3 runs to 14 residues. In DNA form, the CDR3 reads TGTGCCATCACCTCCAGCGGGATCACAGATACGCAGTATTTT. Protein sequence: CAITSSGITDTQYF.

This rearrangement joins TRBV7-2 to TRBJ2-7; the match to TRBD2 covers 9 bases. Germline trimming cut 5 bases from V and 3 bases from J; bases unmatched to any gene: 5. CDR3 size: 14 residues. The germline gives CDR1 SGHTA, CDR2 FQGNSA. CDR3 loop: CASSHLTSGYEQYF. DNA for the CDR3: TGTGCCAGCAGCCACCTGACTAGCGGCTACGAGCAGTACTTC. Combining the CDR3 with reference TRBV7-2 and TRBJ2-7 gives the whole variable domain GAGVSQSPSNKVTEKGKDVELRCDPISGHTALYWYRQSLGQGLEFLIYFQGNSAPDKSGLPSDRFSAERTGGSVSTLTIQRTQQEDSAVYLCASSHLTSGYEQYFGPGTRLTVT.

This clonotype was recorded many times. One junction end disagrees with the germline gene, perhaps due to a read error. V gene TRBV12-3 or TRBV12-4 combines with J gene TRBJ1-5, with 7 bases that match TRBD1. CDR3 length: 16 amino acids. CDR3 nucleotides: TGTGCCAGCAACCGGGGGGGCAGGGACAGCAATCAACCCCAGCATTTT. Protein sequence: CASNRGGRDSNQPQHF.

The V call is TRBV5-1, the J call TRBJ2-3; TRBD2 aligns across 7 bases. In germline, CDR1 is SGHRS, CDR2 YFSETQ. The CDR3 totals 15 residues. V shed 5 bases and J 5 bases; nucleotides not matched to a gene: 11. DNA of the CDR3: TGCGCCAGCAGTTGGGGCGGGAGAGAAATAGATACGCAGTATTTT. Protein: CASSWGGREIDTQYF.

This clonotype came up many times. V gene TRBV20-1 combines with J gene TRBJ2-3; 9 nucleotides line up with TRBD2. Germline V gives CDR1 DFQATT, CDR2 SNEGSKA (reference sequence). CDR3 length: 16 amino acids. V was clipped by 2 bases and J by 2 bases; unmatched bases: 8. In DNA, the CDR3 is TGCAGTGCTAGACCACGATTAGCGGGAGTCACAGATACGCAGTATTTT. Protein: CSARPRLAGVTDTQYF.

Many counts were recorded for this clonotype. The chain recombines TRBV7-3 with TRBJ2-1; 11 bases agree with TRBD2. This CDR3 contains 17 residues. Per germline, CDR1 SGHTA and CDR2 FQGTGA. V lost 5 bases and J lost 8; bases outside the gene matches: 14. The CDR3 sequence is CASSPRGRSGRAYEQFF. CDR3 coding DNA: TGTGCCAGCAGCCCAAGGGGTCGTAGCGGGAGGGCCTATGAGCAGTTCTTC.

This clonotype occurred a few times. The rearrangement links TRBV29-1 to TRBJ1-1; no clear D gene. There are 15 residues in the CDR3. From germline, CDR1 is SQVTM and CDR2 ANQGSEA. V lost 4 bases, J lost 3 bases, and 18 bases lay in between. DNA for the CDR3: TGCAGCGTTGTTCCGGTTCACAGTGGGCACACTGAAGCTTTCTTT. Protein: CSVVPVHSGHTEAFF.